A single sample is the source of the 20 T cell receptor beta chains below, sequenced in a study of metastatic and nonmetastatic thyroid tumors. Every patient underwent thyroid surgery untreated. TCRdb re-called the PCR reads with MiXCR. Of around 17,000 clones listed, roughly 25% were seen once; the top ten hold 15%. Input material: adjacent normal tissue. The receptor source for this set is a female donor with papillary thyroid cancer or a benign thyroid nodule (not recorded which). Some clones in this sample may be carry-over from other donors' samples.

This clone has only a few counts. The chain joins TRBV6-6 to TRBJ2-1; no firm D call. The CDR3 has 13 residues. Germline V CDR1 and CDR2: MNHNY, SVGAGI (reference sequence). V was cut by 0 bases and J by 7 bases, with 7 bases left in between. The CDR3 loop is CASSYSSGNEQFF. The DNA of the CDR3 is TGTGCCAGCAGTTACTCATCTGGGAATGAGCAGTTCTTC.

The CDR3 DNA is TGTGCCTGGAGTGTTGGGGGAAACCAGCCCCAGCATTTT. This sequence encodes CAWSVGGNQPQHF. The V call is TRBV30, the J call TRBJ1-5, with D possibly TRBD1 on 5 matching bases. Trimming removed 0 bases at V and 7 bases at J, with 10 bases between. Per the germline V gene, CDR1 is GTSNPN and CDR2 is SVGIG (reference sequence). The CDR3 is 13 residues long.

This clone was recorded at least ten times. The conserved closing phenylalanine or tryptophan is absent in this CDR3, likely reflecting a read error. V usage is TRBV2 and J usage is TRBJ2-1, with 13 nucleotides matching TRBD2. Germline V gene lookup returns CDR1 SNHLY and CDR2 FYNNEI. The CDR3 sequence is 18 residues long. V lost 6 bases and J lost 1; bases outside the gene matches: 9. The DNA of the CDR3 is TGTGCCAGCAGGGGTACTAGCGGGAGGGCTCGGTCCTACAATGAGCAGTTCGTC. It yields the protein CASRGTSGRARSYNEQFV.

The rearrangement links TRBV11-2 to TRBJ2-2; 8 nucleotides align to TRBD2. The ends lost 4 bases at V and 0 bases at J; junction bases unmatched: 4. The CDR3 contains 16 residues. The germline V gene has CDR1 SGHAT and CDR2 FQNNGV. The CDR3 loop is CASSYTSGPNTGELFF. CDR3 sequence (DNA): TGTGCCAGCAGCTATACTAGCGGACCGAACACCGGGGAGCTGTTTTTT.

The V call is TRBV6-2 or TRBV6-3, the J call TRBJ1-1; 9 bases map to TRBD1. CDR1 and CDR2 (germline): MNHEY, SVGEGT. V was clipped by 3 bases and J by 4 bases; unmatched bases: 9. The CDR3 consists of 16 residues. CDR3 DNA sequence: TGTGCCAGCAGTTATTCATACAGGGGGCCGGGCACTGAAGCTTTCTTT. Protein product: CASSYSYRGPGTEAFF.

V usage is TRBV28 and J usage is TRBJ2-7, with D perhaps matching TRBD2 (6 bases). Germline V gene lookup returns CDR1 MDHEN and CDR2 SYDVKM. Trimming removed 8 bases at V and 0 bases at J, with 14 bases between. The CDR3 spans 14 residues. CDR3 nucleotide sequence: TGTGCCAGCCGCCGGGGGTGTTCCTCCTACGAGCAGTACTTC. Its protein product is CASRRGCSSYEQYF.

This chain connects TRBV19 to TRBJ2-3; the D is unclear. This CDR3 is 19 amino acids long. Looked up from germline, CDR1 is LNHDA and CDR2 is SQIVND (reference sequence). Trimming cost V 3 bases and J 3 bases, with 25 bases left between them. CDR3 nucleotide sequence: TGTGCCAGTAGTATTGGCCCTAGGCGGTCGCCCGGTGGTACAGATACGCAGTATTTT. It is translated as CASSIGPRRSPGGTDTQYF.

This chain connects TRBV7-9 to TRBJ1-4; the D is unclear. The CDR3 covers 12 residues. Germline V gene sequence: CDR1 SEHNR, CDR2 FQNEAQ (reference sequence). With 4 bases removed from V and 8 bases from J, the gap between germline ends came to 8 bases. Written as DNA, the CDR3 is TGTGCCAGCAGCTCAGTAGGGGAAAAACTGTTTTTT. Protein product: CASSSVGEKLFF.

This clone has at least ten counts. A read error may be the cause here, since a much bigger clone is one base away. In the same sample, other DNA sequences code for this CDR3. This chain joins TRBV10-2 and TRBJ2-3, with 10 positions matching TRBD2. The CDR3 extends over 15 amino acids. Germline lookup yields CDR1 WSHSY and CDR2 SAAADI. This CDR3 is CASSKLAGITDTQYF. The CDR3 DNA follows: TGCGCCAGCAGTAAACTAGCGGGGATCACAGATACACAGTATTTT.

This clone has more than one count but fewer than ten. CDR3 sequence reads: CASTPFLSSGDRRNEQFF. The CDR3 DNA reads TGTGCCAGCACCCCCTTCCTGTCTAGCGGGGATCGCCGAAATGAGCAGTTCTTC. The chain couples TRBV6-6 to TRBJ2-1, with 9 bases lining up with TRBD2. Per germline, CDR1 MNHNY and CDR2 SVGAGI (reference sequence). The CDR3 consists of 18 residues. Trimming at V came to 7 bases and at J to 7 bases, leaving 20 bases not matched to a gene.

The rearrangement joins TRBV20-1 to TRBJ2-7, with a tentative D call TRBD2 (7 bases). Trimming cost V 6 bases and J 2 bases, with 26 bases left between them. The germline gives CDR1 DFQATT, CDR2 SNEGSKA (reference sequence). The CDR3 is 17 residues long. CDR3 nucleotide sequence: TGCAGTGCCTTTAGGGGGGCGCGGGGGCTTACCGCCTACGAGCAGTACTTC. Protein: CSAFRGARGLTAYEQYF.

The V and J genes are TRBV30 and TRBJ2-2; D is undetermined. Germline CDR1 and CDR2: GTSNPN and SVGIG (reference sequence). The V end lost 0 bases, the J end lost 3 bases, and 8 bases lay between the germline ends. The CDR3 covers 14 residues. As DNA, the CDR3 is TGTGCCTGGAGTGTACGGGCCTACACCGGGGAGCTGTTTTTT. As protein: CAWSVRAYTGELFF.

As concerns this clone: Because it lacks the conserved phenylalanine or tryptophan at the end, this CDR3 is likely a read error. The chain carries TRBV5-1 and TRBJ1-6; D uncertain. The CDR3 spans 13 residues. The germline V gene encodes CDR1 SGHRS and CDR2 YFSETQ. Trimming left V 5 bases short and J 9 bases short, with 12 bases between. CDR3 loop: CASRSDQTSPLHV. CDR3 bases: TGCGCCAGCAGGTCAGACCAAACTTCACCCCTCCACGTT.

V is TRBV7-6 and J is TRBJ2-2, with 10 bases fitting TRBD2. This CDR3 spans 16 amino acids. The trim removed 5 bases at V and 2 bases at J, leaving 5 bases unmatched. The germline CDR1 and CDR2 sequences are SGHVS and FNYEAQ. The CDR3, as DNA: TGTGCCAGCAGCCGCAGCGGGGGGGCCAACACCGGGGAGCTGTTTTTT. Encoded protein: CASSRSGGANTGELFF.

The CDR3 nucleotides are TGTGCCAGCAGTTTGGGTGGCTACGCTGAAGCTTTCTTT. Translation: CASSLGGYAEAFF. This sequence joins TRBV12-3 or TRBV12-4 and TRBJ1-1; D remains unclear. The ends were cut back, 3 bases at V and 6 bases at J, with 11 bases in the middle. The CDR3 spans 13 residues.

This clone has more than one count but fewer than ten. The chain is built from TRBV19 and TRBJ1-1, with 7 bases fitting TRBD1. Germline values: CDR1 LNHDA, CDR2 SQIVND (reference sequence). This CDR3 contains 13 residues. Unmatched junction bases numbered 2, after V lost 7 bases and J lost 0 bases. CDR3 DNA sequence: TGTGCCAGTATAGGGGGCATGAACACTGAAGCTTTCTTT. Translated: CASIGGMNTEAFF.

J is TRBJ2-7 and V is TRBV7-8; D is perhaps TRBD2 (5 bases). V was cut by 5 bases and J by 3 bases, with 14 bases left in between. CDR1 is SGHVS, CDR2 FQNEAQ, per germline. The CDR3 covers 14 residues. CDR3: CASSLEEALYEQYF. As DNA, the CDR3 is TGTGCCAGCAGCCTAGAGGAGGCGCTCTACGAGCAGTACTTC. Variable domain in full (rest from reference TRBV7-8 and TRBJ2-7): GAGVSQSPRYKVAKRGQDVALRCDPISGHVSLFWYQQALGQGPEFLTYFQNEAQLDKSGLPSDRFFAERPEGSVSTLKIQRTQQEDSAVYLCASSLEEALYEQYFGPGTRLTVT.

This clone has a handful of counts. The CDR3 DNA follows: TGTGCCACCAGTTGGTCCGGGACACTACAAGAGACCCAGTACTTC. Translation gives CATSWSGTLQETQYF. The chain has TRBV24-1 and TRBJ2-5; perhaps TRBD1 as D (6 bases). This CDR3 is 15 amino acids long. Germline V gene data show CDR1 as KGHDR and CDR2 as SFDVKD. Trimming left V 6 bases short and J 2 bases short, with 15 bases between.

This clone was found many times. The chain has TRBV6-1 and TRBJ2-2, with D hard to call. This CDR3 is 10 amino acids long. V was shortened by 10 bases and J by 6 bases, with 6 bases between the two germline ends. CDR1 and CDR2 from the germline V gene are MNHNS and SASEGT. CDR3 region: CATGAGELFF. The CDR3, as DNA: TGTGCCACCGGCGCCGGGGAGCTGTTTTTT.

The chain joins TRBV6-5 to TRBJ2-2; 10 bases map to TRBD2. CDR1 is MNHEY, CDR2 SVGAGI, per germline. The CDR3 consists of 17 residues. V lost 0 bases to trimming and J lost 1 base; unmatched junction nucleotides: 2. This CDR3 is CASSYSSGGWNTGELFF. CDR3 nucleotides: TGTGCCAGCAGTTACTCTAGCGGGGGGTGGAACACCGGGGAGCTGTTTTTT.